The 22 T cell receptor beta chains reported below all come from one sample, sequenced in a study of cytomegalovirus exposure and HLA in healthy donors. Vbeta (60) and Jbeta (13) primers were used in the PCR. This table comes from immunoSEQ multiplex PCR, and its TCRdb copy is limited to in-frame clones, with some not included. The sample contains approximately 97,000 clones, 81% of which appear only once. Sequenced material: PBMCs. The receptors were sampled from a man in his forties in good health and CMV-seropositive.

Here the CDR3 reads CASSQQRVGNEQFF. The DNA for the CDR3 is TGTGCCAGCAGCCAGCAGAGGGTGGGCAATGAGCAGTTCTTC. The chain combines TRBV11-2 with TRBJ2-1; D possibly corresponds to TRBD2 (5 bases). V lost 5 bases and J lost 6, with 14 bases in between. Looked up from germline, CDR1 is SGHAT and CDR2 is FQNNGV. CDR3 size: 14 residues.

This chain joins TRBV15 and TRBJ1-2; D is possibly TRBD1 (6 bases). Germline V lookup: CDR1 LNHNV, CDR2 YYDKDF (reference sequence). Deletions cut 5 bases from V and 6 bases from J, with 16 bases between. The CDR3 loop spans 14 amino acids. Here the CDR3 DNA reads TGTGCCACCAGCCCCTCAACAGGGTCCGATGGCTACACCTTC. Translation: CATSPSTGSDGYTF.

The V and J genes are TRBV7-8 and TRBJ1-6; no definite D call. Looked up from germline, CDR1 is SGHVS and CDR2 is FQNEAQ. The CDR3 loop spans 14 amino acids. V was cut by 5 bases and J by 8 bases, with 13 bases left in between. Here the CDR3 reads CASSPQRADSPLHF. DNA of the CDR3: TGTGCCAGCAGCCCCCAGAGGGCTGATTCACCCCTCCACTTT.

The J gene is TRBJ1-5, the V gene TRBV2; D is unresolved. The ends were cut back, 7 bases at V and 0 bases at J, with 13 bases in the middle. Germline loops: CDR1 SNHLY, CDR2 FYNNEI. CDR3 length: 15 residues. The CDR3 DNA is TGTGCCAGCAACCAAGGGAGGGTTAGCAATCAGCCCCAGCATTTT. Translating it yields CASNQGRVSNQPQHF.

The chain employs TRBV4-2 and TRBJ2-1; D gene unclear. The length of the CDR3 is 13 residues. Trimming removed 1 base at V and 5 bases at J, with 6 bases between. Germline values: CDR1 LGHNA, CDR2 YNFKEQ. The CDR3 DNA reads as TGTGCCAGCAGCCAAGCTCCCGACAATGAGCAGTTCTTC. Its translation is CASSQAPDNEQFF.

The J gene is TRBJ1-2, the V gene TRBV9, with D tentatively TRBD1 (5 bases). CDR1 is SGDLS and CDR2 is YYNGEE in the germline V gene. The CDR3 covers 12 residues. V dropped 0 bases and J dropped 7 bases, with 7 bases sitting between them. For the CDR3, the DNA is TGTGCCAGCAGCGTAGTAGGGGCTGGCTACACCTTC. This translates into CASSVVGAGYTF.

This sequence joins TRBV30 and TRBJ1-4; D unclear. Germline values: CDR1 GTSNPN, CDR2 SVGIG (reference sequence). V dropped 4 bases and J dropped 0 bases, with 9 bases sitting between them. The CDR3 is 14 amino acids. CDR3 sequence: CAWTLGATNEKLFF. The CDR3 coding sequence is TGTGCCTGGACCCTCGGAGCAACTAATGAAAAACTGTTTTTT.

This clone was seen once. CDR3 region: CASSGQGDNSPLHF. The CDR3 DNA follows: TGTGCCAGCAGTGGACAGGGGGATAATTCACCCCTCCACTTT. The chain links TRBV2 to TRBJ1-6; TRBD1 matches 9 bases. The ends lost 4 bases at V and 5 bases at J; junction bases unmatched: 0. The CDR3 spans 14 residues. The germline CDR1 and CDR2 sequences are SNHLY and FYNNEI.

This clone was detected a few times. The J gene is TRBJ2-1, the V gene TRBV7-3; D uncertain. Germline assignment: CDR1 SGHTA and CDR2 FQGTGA. This CDR3 has 16 amino acids. V lost 0 bases to trimming and J lost 0 bases, with 9 bases between them. Written as DNA, the CDR3 is TGTGCCAGCAGCTTAACCAGTTCTAGCTCCTACAATGAGCAGTTCTTC. This codes for CASSLTSSSSYNEQFF. The entire variable domain, with the rest obtained from reference TRBV7-3 and TRBJ2-1, is as follows: GAGVSQTPSNKVTEKGKYVELRCDPISGHTALYWYRQSLGQGPEFLIYFQGTGAADDSGLPNDRFFAVRPEGSVSTLKIQRTERGDSAVYLCASSLTSSSSYNEQFFGPGTRLTVL.

The gene calls are TRBV30 and TRBJ1-5; 7 bases agree with TRBD1. The CDR3 totals 13 residues. V gave up 2 bases and J gave up 5 bases; unmatched junction bases: 3. Germline CDR1 GTSNPN, CDR2 SVGIG (reference sequence). The CDR3 loop reads CAWSLQGHQPQHF. Written as DNA, the CDR3 is TGTGCCTGGAGTCTACAGGGGCATCAGCCCCAGCATTTT.

The chain is built from TRBV30 and TRBJ2-2; D not resolved. The CDR3 is 19 residues long. V was clipped by 0 bases and J by 0 bases, with 20 bases between them. The germline CDR1 and CDR2 sequences are GTSNPN and SVGIG (reference sequence). The CDR3 spells CAWSVPYQVEISNTGELFF. Here the CDR3 DNA reads TGTGCCTGGAGTGTCCCCTACCAAGTAGAGATTTCGAACACCGGGGAGCTGTTTTTT. The full variable domain, rest sourced from reference TRBV30 and TRBJ2-2, is SQTIHQWPATLVQPVGSPLSLECTVEGTSNPNLYWYRQAAGRGLQLLFYSVGIGQISSEVPQNLSASRPQDRQFILSSKKLLLSDSGFYLCAWSVPYQVEISNTGELFFGEGSRLTVL.

The V and J genes are TRBV28 and TRBJ2-7; weak D call: TRBD1 (6 bases). Looked up from germline, CDR1 is MDHEN and CDR2 is SYDVKM. V lost 6 bases to trimming and J lost 2 bases, with 14 bases between them. The CDR3 has 14 amino acids. The CDR3 here is CASSLQGRAYEQYF. CDR3 DNA sequence: TGTGCCAGCAGCCTACAGGGTAGGGCCTACGAGCAGTACTTC.

The chain recombines TRBV6-1 with TRBJ2-7; a possible D gene is TRBD2 (7 bases). CDR3 length: 15 amino acids. Trimming took 1 base from V and 5 from J, leaving 15 bases between them. Germline V gives CDR1 MNHNS, CDR2 SASEGT. The CDR3: CASSEGSGGQDEQYF. CDR3 bases: TGTGCCAGCAGTGAAGGGTCGGGGGGCCAGGACGAGCAGTACTTC.

The chain uses TRBV7-9 and TRBJ1-5; TRBD1 aligns across 7 bases. Germline V gives CDR1 SEHNR, CDR2 FQNEAQ (reference sequence). V lost 1 base and J lost 4; bases outside the gene matches: 7. This CDR3 contains 16 residues. DNA for the CDR3: TGTGCCAGCAGCTTAGGGATGGGACAGAAGAATCAGCCCCAGCATTTT. It codes for CASSLGMGQKNQPQHF.

V is TRBV7-2 and J is TRBJ2-2; weak D call: TRBD2 (6 bases). Germline assignment: CDR1 SGHTA and CDR2 FQGNSA. The CDR3 loop spans 16 amino acids. V lost 2 bases and J 1 base, leaving 11 bases between the germline ends. The CDR3 coding sequence is TGTGCCAGCAGCTTAAACGCGCGGGGGAACACCGGGGAGCTGTTTTTT. It yields the protein CASSLNARGNTGELFF.

The chain has TRBV28 and TRBJ2-5; D may be TRBD2 (6 bases). Germline CDR1 reads MDHEN; CDR2 reads SYDVKM. V gave up 5 bases and J gave up 3 bases, with 19 bases separating them. This CDR3 contains 16 residues. CDR3 residues: CASSSPLGLSEETQYF. CDR3 coding DNA: TGTGCCAGCAGTAGCCCTCTCGGACTATCAGAAGAGACCCAGTACTTC.

In its sample, this clone was seen a few times. The rearrangement joins TRBV19 to TRBJ1-1, with 9 bases matching TRBD1. The CDR3 length is 14 residues. Losses at the gene ends were 3 bases for V and 6 bases for J; bases not matched to a gene: 5. Germline values: CDR1 LNHDA, CDR2 SQIVND (reference sequence). In DNA form, the CDR3 reads TGTGCCAGTAGTATCCGGGACAGGGCGGCTGAAGCTTTCTTT. Translated: CASSIRDRAAEAFF. Using reference TRBV19 and TRBJ1-1 for the parts outside the CDR3, the full variable domain is DGGITQSPKYLFRKEGQNVTLSCEQNLNHDAMYWYRQDPGQGLRLIYYSQIVNDFQKGDIAEGYSVSREKKESFPLTVTSAQKNPTAFYLCASSIRDRAAEAFFGQGTRLTVV.

The chain is built from TRBV6-1 and TRBJ2-1, with 8 bases matching TRBD1. The CDR3 is made up of 15 amino acids. V gave up 2 bases and J gave up 6 bases; unmatched junction bases: 6. CDR1 is MNHNS and CDR2 is SASEGT in the germline V gene. CDR3 residues: CASSETDRGVNEQFF. CDR3 bases: TGTGCCAGCAGTGAAACTGACAGGGGAGTCAATGAGCAGTTCTTC.

The chain uses TRBV18 and TRBJ2-3, with 9 bases fitting TRBD2. Germline V gene sequence: CDR1 KGHSH, CDR2 LQKENI. With 2 bases clipped from V and 4 bases from J, the junction kept 4 bases outside the gene matches. This CDR3 spans 15 amino acids. CDR3: CASSPGLARADTQYF. Here the CDR3 DNA reads TGTGCCAGCTCACCAGGACTAGCGAGGGCAGATACGCAGTATTTT. Complete variable domain (other parts from reference TRBV18 and TRBJ2-3): NAGVMQNPRHLVRRRGQEARLRCSPMKGHSHVYWYRQLPEEGLKFMVYLQKENIIDESGMPKERFSAEFPKEGPSILRIQQVVRGDSAAYFCASSPGLARADTQYFGPGTRLTVL.

DNA of the CDR3: TGTGCCAGCAGCGGGACAGAAGGAAACACCATATATTTT. Its protein is CASSGTEGNTIYF. V is TRBV2 and J is TRBJ1-3, with TRBD1 identical over 7 bases. This CDR3 is built from 13 residues. In germline, CDR1 is SNHLY, CDR2 FYNNEI. J was trimmed by 4 bases and V by 6 bases; bases with no gene match: 3. Combining the CDR3 with reference TRBV2 and TRBJ1-3 gives the whole variable domain EPEVTQTPSHQVTQMGQEVILRCVPISNHLYFYWYRQILGQKVEFLVSFYNNEISEKSEIFDDQFSVERPDGSNFTLKIRSTKLEDSAMYFCASSGTEGNTIYFGEGSWLTVV.

This clone was recorded a few times. This chain joins TRBV18 and TRBJ2-3; 7 bases match TRBD2. CDR3 length: 16 residues. The junction had 6 bases not matched to a gene; V was cut back by 2 bases and J by 1 base. Per the germline V gene, CDR1 is KGHSH and CDR2 is LQKENI. In nucleotides, the CDR3 is TGTGCCAGCTCACCAGGGGGGGGGTTGCGCACAGATACGCAGTATTTT. Its translation is CASSPGGGLRTDTQYF.

The chain uses TRBV28 and TRBJ2-7, with TRBD2 matching 12 bases. CDR1 MDHEN and CDR2 SYDVKM come from the germline V gene. Trimming at V came to 4 bases and at J to 3 bases, leaving 4 bases not matched to a gene. This CDR3 contains 15 residues. The CDR3 is CASSSGLAGYYEQYF. The CDR3 region has the DNA TGTGCCAGCAGTTCCGGACTAGCGGGATACTACGAGCAGTACTTC.